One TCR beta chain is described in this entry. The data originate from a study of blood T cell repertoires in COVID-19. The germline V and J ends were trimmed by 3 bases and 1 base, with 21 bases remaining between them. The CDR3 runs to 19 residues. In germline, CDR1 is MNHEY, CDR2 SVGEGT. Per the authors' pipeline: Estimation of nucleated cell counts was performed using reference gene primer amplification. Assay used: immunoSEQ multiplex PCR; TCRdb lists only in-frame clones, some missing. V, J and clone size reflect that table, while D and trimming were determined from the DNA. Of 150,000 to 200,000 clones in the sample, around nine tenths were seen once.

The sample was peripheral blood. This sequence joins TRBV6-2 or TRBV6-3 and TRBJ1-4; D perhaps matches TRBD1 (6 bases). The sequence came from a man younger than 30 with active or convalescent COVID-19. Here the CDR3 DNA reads TGTGCCAGCAGTTATACCCCGTGGACCTACAGGGAAACTAATGAAAAACTGTTTTTT. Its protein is CASSYTPWTYRETNEKLFF.